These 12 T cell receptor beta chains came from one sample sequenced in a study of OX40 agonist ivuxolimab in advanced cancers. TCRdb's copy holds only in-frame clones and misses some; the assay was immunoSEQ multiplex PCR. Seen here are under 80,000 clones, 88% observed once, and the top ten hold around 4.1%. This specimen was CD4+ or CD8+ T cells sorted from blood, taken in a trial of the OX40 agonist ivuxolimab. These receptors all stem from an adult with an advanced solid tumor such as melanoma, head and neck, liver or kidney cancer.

The CDR3, as DNA: TGTGCCAGCAGCTTAGAGGGACTGAAGACCCAGTACTTC. This sequence encodes CASSLEGLKTQYF. This rearrangement joins TRBV11-3 to TRBJ2-5, with D possibly being TRBD2 (6 bases). Looked up from germline, CDR1 is SGHNT and CDR2 is YENEEA. V lost 0 bases and J lost 6, with 8 bases in between. The CDR3 length is 13 residues.

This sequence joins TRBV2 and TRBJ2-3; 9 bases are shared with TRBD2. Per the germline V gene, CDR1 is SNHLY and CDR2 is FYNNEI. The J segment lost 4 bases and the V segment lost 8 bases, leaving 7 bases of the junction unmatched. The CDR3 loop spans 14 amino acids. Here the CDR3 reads CASGTSFSPDTQYF. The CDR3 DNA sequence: TGTGCCAGCGGGACTAGCTTTAGTCCAGATACGCAGTATTTT.

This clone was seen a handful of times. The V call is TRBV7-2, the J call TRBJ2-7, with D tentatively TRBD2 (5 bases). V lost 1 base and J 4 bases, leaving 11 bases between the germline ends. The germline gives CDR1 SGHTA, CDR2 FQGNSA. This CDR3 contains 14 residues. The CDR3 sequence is CASSLGGPGYEQYF. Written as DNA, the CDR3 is TGTGCCAGCAGCTTAGGAGGGCCGGGGTACGAGCAGTACTTC.

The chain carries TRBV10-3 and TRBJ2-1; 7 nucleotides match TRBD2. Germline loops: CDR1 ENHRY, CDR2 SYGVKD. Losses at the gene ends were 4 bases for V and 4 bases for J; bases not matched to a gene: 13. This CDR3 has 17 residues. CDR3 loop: CAISGGVAGLTYNEQFF. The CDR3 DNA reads TGTGCCATCAGTGGGGGGGTGGCGGGACTAACTTACAATGAGCAGTTCTTC.

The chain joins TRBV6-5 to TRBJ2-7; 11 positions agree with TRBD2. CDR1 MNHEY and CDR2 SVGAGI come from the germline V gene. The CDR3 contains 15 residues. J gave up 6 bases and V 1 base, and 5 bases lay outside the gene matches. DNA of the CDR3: TGTGCCAGCAGTTACTTTATAGCGGGAGGGCGCGAGCAGTACTTC. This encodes CASSYFIAGGREQYF.

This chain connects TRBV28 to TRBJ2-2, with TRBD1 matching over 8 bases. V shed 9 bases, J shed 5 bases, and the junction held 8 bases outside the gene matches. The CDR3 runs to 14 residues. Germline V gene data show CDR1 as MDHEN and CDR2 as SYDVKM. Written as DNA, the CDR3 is TGTGCCAGTAAGACAGGGGATGTTACCGGGGAGCTGTTTTTT. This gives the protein CASKTGDVTGELFF. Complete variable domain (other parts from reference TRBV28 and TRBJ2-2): DVKVTQSSRYLVKRTGEKVFLECVQDMDHENMFWYRQDPGLGLRLIYFSYDVKMKEKGDIPEGYSVSREKKERFSLILESASTNQTSMYLCASKTGDVTGELFFGEGSRLTVL.

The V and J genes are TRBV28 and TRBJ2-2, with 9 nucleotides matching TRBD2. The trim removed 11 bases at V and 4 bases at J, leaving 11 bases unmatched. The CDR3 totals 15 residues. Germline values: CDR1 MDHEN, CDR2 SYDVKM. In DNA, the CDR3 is TGTGCCTGCAAGGCGGGAGGGCCTGGCACCGGGGAGCTGTTTTTT. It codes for CACKAGGPGTGELFF.

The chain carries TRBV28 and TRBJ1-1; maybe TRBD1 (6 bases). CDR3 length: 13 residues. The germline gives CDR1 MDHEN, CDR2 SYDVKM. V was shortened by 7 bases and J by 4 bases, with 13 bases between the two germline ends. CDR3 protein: CASNLQGLTEAFF. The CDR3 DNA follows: TGTGCCAGCAACCTTCAGGGGCTCACTGAAGCTTTCTTT.

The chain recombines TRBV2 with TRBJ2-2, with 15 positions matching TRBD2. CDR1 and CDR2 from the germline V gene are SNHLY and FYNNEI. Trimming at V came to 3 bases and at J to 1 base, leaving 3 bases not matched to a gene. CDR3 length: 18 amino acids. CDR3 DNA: TGTGCCAGCAGTGACCTGGGACTAGCGGGAGGGAACACCGGGGAGCTGTTTTTT. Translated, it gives CASSDLGLAGGNTGELFF.

The CDR3 bases are TGTGCCAGCAGTCCCTGGGGGCGGGAGAGGAATGAGCAGTTCTTC. Translation: CASSPWGRERNEQFF. The chain is built from TRBV28 and TRBJ2-1, with D tentatively TRBD2 (7 bases). The V and J ends lost 5 bases and 7 bases respectively, with 18 bases between them. CDR3 length: 15 amino acids. CDR1 is MDHEN, CDR2 SYDVKM, per germline.

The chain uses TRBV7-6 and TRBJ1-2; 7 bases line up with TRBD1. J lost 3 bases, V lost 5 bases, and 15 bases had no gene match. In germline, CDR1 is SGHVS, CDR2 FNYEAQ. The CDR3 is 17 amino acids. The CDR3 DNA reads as TGTGCCAGCAGCAAATACCCTACAGGGGCGGGTGACTATGGCTACACCTTC. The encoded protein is CASSKYPTGAGDYGYTF.

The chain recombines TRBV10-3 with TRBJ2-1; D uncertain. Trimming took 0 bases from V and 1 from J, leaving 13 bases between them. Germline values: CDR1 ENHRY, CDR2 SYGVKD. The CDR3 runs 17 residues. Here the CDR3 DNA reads TGTGCCATCAGTGAGTCTTTGGGCCTAGGTTCCTACAATGAGCAGTTCTTC. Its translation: CAISESLGLGSYNEQFF.